This T cell receptor beta chain was captured in a study of blood T cell repertoires in COVID-19. Overall study: PBMCs, B-cell-depleted T cells, or T cells provided the cDNA or gDNA that made up the material.

Assay used: immunoSEQ multiplex PCR; TCRdb lists only in-frame clones, some missing. The data contain under 200,000 clones, approximately 84% of them singletons. The source of this sequence is a man younger than 35 with active or convalescent COVID-19. The sequenced sample consisted of peripheral blood.

The CDR3 nucleotides read TGTGCCATCAGTGAGGGGGGGGCCCTTACTGGAAACACCATATATTTT. Translating it yields CAISEGGALTGNTIYF. J is TRBJ1-3 and V is TRBV10-3, with D perhaps TRBD1 (6 bases). Germline V gene lookup returns CDR1 ENHRY and CDR2 SYGVKD. The CDR3 loop spans 16 amino acids. The germline V and J ends were trimmed by 2 bases and 2 bases, with 13 bases remaining between them.